The source of this T cell receptor beta chain is a study of spatial heterogeneity in lung cancer. TCRdb recomputed calls from the 5' RACE reads with MiXCR, one row per CDR3 protein. The repertoire holds 9,500 to 15,000 distinct CDR3 sequences, 5.5% to 7.5% seen once, with about 9.3% in the top ten. This clonotype was counted many times. The germline V and J ends were trimmed by 6 bases and 10 bases, with 21 bases remaining between them. The CDR3 covers 14 residues. Germline V CDR1 and CDR2: LGHNA, YSLEER. The sample's time point: sample taken at primary tumor resection. From tumor, nontumor lung or frozen PBMC, whole RNA was taken unsorted for sequencing.

V gene TRBV4-3 combines with J gene TRBJ1-1; possibly TRBD1 for D (5 bases). The clonotype comes from a male donor with early-stage non-small cell lung cancer. This specimen consisted of normal lung tissue next to the tumor, obtained at surgery. CDR3 DNA sequence: TGCGCCAGCAGGTCCGGGACTCGATCTCTTATAGCTTTCTTT. It encodes CASRSGTRSLIAFF.